This TCR beta chain was documented in a study of T-cell reconstitution after alpha-beta-depleted transplantation in children (dated by TCRdb to about 2016). In the study overall: T-cell immune reconstitution after TCRalphabeta/CD19-depleted allogeneic hematopoietic cell transplantation in children was quantitatively tracked in the study by means of TCR repertoire profiling.

Concerning this clonotype: The specificity of this receptor is unknown. It has no much larger one-base neighbor in the sample; base qualities were not kept.

Libraries came from PCR. Sequencer: Illumina HiSeq 2500. TCR library preparation used molecular barcoding, with unique molecular identifiers applied to normalize quantification of the TCRbeta repertoire. TCRdb's own reprocessing of the public reads used fastp at Q25 and MiXCR and kept productive beta chains. For every CDR3 protein sequence, its rows merge into one entry that carries the most common genes and DNA. The table for this sample lists roughly 100,000 distinct CDR3 sequences; more than 7% of them were counted only once. Over 6% of the sample lies in the top ten. The sequencing here drew on PBMCs from the stem cell graft donor, taken from the stem cell graft. This receptor was obtained from a human donor who donated a stem cell graft to a child with congenital amegakaryocytic thrombocytopenia.

This receptor has the CDR3 CASSLGPTSEPYEQYF. The sequence in DNA is TGTGCCAGCAGCTTAGGTCCGACTAGCGAGCCCTACGAGCAGTACTTC. The sequence is built from TRBV7-8 and TRBJ2-7, with 8 junctional bases fitting TRBD2. The CDR3 sequence holds 16 residues, the cysteine and phenylalanine included. Of the read, only the CDR3 DNA is kept; its 48 bases are in frame from base 1. V is cut back by 1 base and J by 2 bases, with 7 bases in the junction unmatched. CDR1 and CDR2 (SGHVS, FQNEAQ) derive from the germline V gene.